This T cell receptor beta chain was profiled in a study of blood T cell repertoires in COVID-19. Across the whole study: Sites in the United States, Italy and Spain provided acute and convalescent COVID-19 samples. T cells, B-cell-depleted T cells, or PBMCs supplied cDNA or gDNA.

Authors' analysis steps: Quantification of nucleated cells was approximated via reference gene primer amplification. Sequencing was performed with immunoSEQ multiplex PCR; in TCRdb, only in-frame clones are kept and a portion is missing. The V and J calls and clone size come from that table; D and trimming were worked out from the DNA. The sample consists of 210,000 or so clones, almost 90% of them appearing once. V trimming: 3 bases; J trimming: 1 base; junction bases outside the gene matches: 11. CDR3 length: 18 amino acids. Germline V gives CDR1 SGHVS, CDR2 FNYEAQ. The specimen was peripheral blood. The V call is TRBV7-6, the J call TRBJ2-5; TRBD1 aligns across 10 bases. This receptor was taken from a man aged 45-65 years with acute or convalescent COVID-19. The DNA of the CDR3 is TGTGCCAGCAGCTTGAGTTCTCGACAGGGGGCGCGCCAAGAGACCCAGTACTTC. Translation: CASSLSSRQGARQETQYF. Full variable domain (missing parts from reference TRBV7-6 and TRBJ2-5): GAGVSQSPRYKVTKRGQDVALRCDPISGHVSLYWYRQALGQGPEFLTYFNYEAQQDKSGLPNDRFSAERPEGSISTLTIQRTEQRDSAMYRCASSLSSRQGARQETQYFGPGTRLLVL.